This T cell receptor (beta chain) was retrieved from a study of early T cells in non-severe SARS-CoV-2 infection. Looking at the study overall: The input, bulk RNA from unsorted whole blood, was sequenced, and chains were unpaired.

V shed 0 bases, J shed 4 bases, and the junction held 4 bases outside the gene matches. The CDR3 totals 16 residues. Germline assignment: CDR1 SGDLS and CDR2 YYNGEE. With respect to this clonotype: Its antigen is not identified.

Notes on the study in general: Private and CD4 specificities were missed by VDJdb matching, which favored anti-spike CD8 responses.

Unique molecular identifiers (one per individual cDNA molecule) were attached. TCRdb reprocessed the 5' RACE reads via MiXCR and lists one record per CDR3 protein. The table lists under 85,000 distinct CDR3 sequences, 12% of them singletons. This sequence originates from an adult who was a healthcare worker with PCR-confirmed SARS-CoV-2 infection or an uninfected control (not recorded which). The donor label of this sample is uncertain. The chain carries TRBV9 and TRBJ2-2; 9 nucleotides match TRBD2. The sequenced sample was whole blood, obtained at baseline. The chain's CDR3 is CASSVGLADSTGELFF. The CDR3 DNA reads TGTGCCAGCAGCGTAGGACTAGCGGACTCCACCGGGGAGCTGTTTTTT.